This TCR beta chain was sequenced during a study of blood T cell repertoires in COVID-19. At the level of the study: Spain, Italy and the United States supplied samples that represented acute and convalescent COVID-19.

Authors' methods: Reference gene primer amplification yielded estimated nucleated cell counts. Clones were sequenced by immunoSEQ multiplex PCR, and TCRdb holds only the in-frame ones, with some missing. For V, J and clone size, that table is used; D and trimming come from the DNA. Here the sample spans 300,000 to 450,000 clones, 85% to 90% being singletons. From germline, CDR1 is SEHNR and CDR2 FQNEAQ (reference sequence). V gave up 5 bases and J gave up 12 bases, with 22 bases separating them. The CDR3 is 15 residues long. The chain carries TRBV7-9 and TRBJ1-4, with a tentative D call TRBD1 (5 bases). This receptor was obtained from a human donor in a cohort sampled during active COVID-19. Sequenced sample: peripheral blood. CDR3 protein: CASSPTSDTRYELFF. CDR3 sequence (DNA): TGTGCCAGCAGCCCGACCTCGGACACACGGTACGAACTGTTTTTT.